The source of this T cell receptor (beta chain) is a study of graft-versus-host responses after intestinal transplantation. Background on the study: Grafts that recipients had were multivisceral, liver-intestinal, or isolated intestinal transplants. Every recipient had anti-thymocyte globulin induction and three to four years of tacrolimus plus steroids. Study-wide results and limits: Among recipient marrow samples, GvH clones were found; some appeared first in ileum or blood. Early post-transplant HvG declines tracked with peak circulating GvH clone levels.

Tissue from the graft was processed to free its intraepithelial and lamina propria lymphocytes. In regard to this clone: Its antigen remains unidentified.

TCRdb's copy holds only in-frame clones and misses some; the assay was immunoSEQ multiplex PCR. The sample lists 15,000 to 20,000 clones, roughly 80% seen once, with approximately 5.1% in the top ten. The V and J ends lost 3 bases and 6 bases, in that order; junction bases with no gene match: 12. The CDR3 is 16 amino acids. The V gene's germline CDR1 is SGHTA and CDR2 FQGTGA. The chain has TRBV7-3 and TRBJ1-2; 8 nucleotides match TRBD1. The sample was ileum tissue, taken 17 days after transplant. The clonotype originates from a human patient who received an intestinal transplant, so some T cells may come from the graft donor. CDR3 residues: CASSLTPGTGWNGYTF. The CDR3 region has the DNA TGTGCCAGCAGCTTGACTCCCGGGACAGGTTGGAATGGCTACACCTTC.